Here is one T cell receptor (beta chain) with its context. This sample stems from a study of blood T cell repertoires in COVID-19. At the level of the study: Some COVID-19 samples were acute and others convalescent; all came from the United States, Italy and Spain. PBMCs, B-cell-depleted T cells, or T cells provided the cDNA or gDNA that made up the material.

The CDR3 is 13 residues long. Germline CDR1 reads MNHNY; CDR2 reads SVGAGI (reference sequence). The germline V and J ends were trimmed by 6 bases and 0 bases, with 9 bases remaining between them. Under the authors' procedure: For nucleated cells, counts were estimated from reference gene primer amplification. Repertoires were generated with immunoSEQ multiplex PCR, while TCRdb's copy carries only in-frame clones and drops some. D and trimming come from the DNA, and the V and J calls and clone size come from that table. This sample has a few hundred thousand clones; around four fifths occur once, and the top ten carry roughly 4.6%.

This TCR was sampled from a man aged 55 to 70 who had recovered from COVID-19. The chain links TRBV6-6 to TRBJ2-7, with D hard to call. The sequencing sample was made of peripheral blood. The CDR3 spells CASRPESSYEQYF. The CDR3 DNA is TGTGCCAGCAGGCCAGAAAGCTCCTACGAGCAGTACTTC.